These T cell receptor beta chains were read from a single sample in a study of T-cell memory formation after mild COVID-19. MiXCR was run by TCRdb on the 5' RACE reads, yielding one entry per CDR3 protein. The sample includes 110,000 to 150,000 distinct CDR3 sequences, 25% of them seen just once. Sequencing input: PBMCs or a T cell subset sorted from them (not recorded which). Source of these receptors: an adult woman who had mild COVID-19 (a few samples of this study predate the infection). Cell type and time point are not known. CDR3s include the opening cysteine and the closing phenylalanine or tryptophan. A D gene is named only where the DNA matches it firmly. A clone size is listed for some rows: how often the clone was seen (once, few, many), or a class if it is expanded.

D gene	V gene	J gene	clone size	CDR3 protein	CDR3 DNA
.	TRBV20-1	TRBJ2-2	few	CSARDGDTGELFF	TGCAGTGCTAGAGATGGGGACACCGGGGAGCTGTTTTTT
.	TRBV30	TRBJ1-2	.	CAWSLSGQSYGYTF	TGTGCCTGGAGTCTCTCAGGGCAGAGCTATGGCTACACCTTC
.	TRBV7-2	TRBJ1-2	.	CASSLIGEDYGYTF	TGTGCCAGCAGCTTAATAGGGGAGGACTATGGCTACACCTTC
TRBD1	TRBV29-1	TRBJ2-5	few	CSAWTGGSQETQYF	TGCAGCGCCTGGACAGGTGGAAGCCAAGAGACCCAGTACTTC
.	TRBV9	TRBJ2-1	few	CASSVDDGLNEQFF	TGTGCCAGCAGCGTAGACGACGGACTCAATGAGCAGTTCTTC
.	TRBV7-9	TRBJ2-3	.	CASSPTAGRAYTDTQYF	TGTGCCAGCAGCCCGACCGCGGGGCGCGCTTACACAGATACGCAGTATTTT
.	TRBV7-2	TRBJ1-1	few	CASSPAGRTATEAFF	TGTGCCAGCAGCCCCGCCGGGAGGACGGCCACTGAAGCTTTCTTT
.	TRBV6-2/TRBV6-3	TRBJ2-1	.	CASSSAGLRFF	TGTGCCAGCAGTTCAGCTGGACTGCGGTTCTTC
.	TRBV6-2/TRBV6-3	TRBJ1-2	once	CASSETGDYGYTF	TGTGCCAGCAGTGAGACAGGTGACTATGGCTACACCTTC
.	TRBV7-3	TRBJ2-2	few	CASSPSGASDRELFF	TGTGCCAGCAGCCCAAGCGGCGCCAGTGATCGGGAGCTGTTTTTT
.	TRBV12-3/TRBV12-4	TRBJ2-1	few	CASSHELISYNEQFF	TGTGCCAGCAGCCATGAACTGATATCCTACAATGAGCAGTTCTTC
TRBD2	TRBV11-3	TRBJ2-1	.	CASSMGLAHYNEQFF	TGTGCCAGCAGCATGGGACTAGCTCACTACAATGAGCAGTTCTTC
.	TRBV9	TRBJ2-5	.	CASSVLGSQETQYF	TGTGCCAGCAGCGTTTTGGGCTCCCAAGAGACCCAGTACTTC
.	TRBV27	TRBJ2-7	.	CASSLSYPPYEQYF	TGTGCCAGCAGTTTATCATACCCCCCCTACGAGCAGTACTTC
.	TRBV6-5	TRBJ2-3	few	CASSYRSGWGTDTQYF	TGTGCCAGCAGTTACCGCAGTGGATGGGGCACAGATACGCAGTATTTT
.	TRBV11-2	TRBJ2-1	.	CASSLGRDYNEQFF	TGTGCCAGCAGCTTAGGCCGGGACTACAATGAGCAGTTCTTC
.	TRBV4-3	TRBJ2-2	.	CASSQDPGQIPGELFF	TGCGCCAGCAGCCAAGATCCTGGCCAAATCCCCGGGGAGCTGTTTTTT
.	TRBV7-9	TRBJ2-1	few	CASSLAGAGTYNEQFF	TGTGCCAGCAGCTTAGCGGGGGCGGGGACCTACAATGAGCAGTTCTTC
.	TRBV6-4	TRBJ1-5	.	CASSVLRKWGQPQHF	TGTGCCAGCAGTGTCCTTAGGAAGTGGGGCCAGCCCCAGCATTTT
.	TRBV5-6	TRBJ2-5	.	CASSEGLGQETQYF	TGTGCCAGCAGCGAGGGACTGGGCCAAGAGACCCAGTACTTC
.	TRBV19	TRBJ2-2	.	CASSPRNTGELFF	TGTGCCAGTAGTCCTCGGAACACCGGGGAGCTGTTTTTT
.	TRBV14	TRBJ2-7	few	CASSPPAAYEQYF	TGTGCCAGCAGCCCCCCCGCAGCCTACGAGCAGTACTTC
TRBD1	TRBV4-1	TRBJ1-1	.	CASSQEGTGTTEAFF	TGCGCCAGCAGCCAAGAGGGGACAGGGACCACTGAAGCTTTCTTT
TRBD1	TRBV9	TRBJ1-4	.	CASSVGRQGMYEKLFF	TGTGCCAGCAGCGTAGGAAGACAGGGAATGTATGAAAAACTGTTTTTT
.	TRBV6-2/TRBV6-3	TRBJ2-3	few	CASSYPDTQYF	TGTGCCAGCAGTTACCCCGATACGCAGTATTTT
.	TRBV30	TRBJ2-7	few	CAWSVADAYEQYF	TGTGCCTGGAGTGTAGCAGATGCCTACGAGCAGTACTTC
.	TRBV4-2	TRBJ1-2	.	CASSQELGAAHTF	TGTGCCAGCAGCCAAGAGTTGGGGGCAGCTCACACCTTC
.	TRBV9	TRBJ2-1	few	CASSVEDYIGNEQFF	TGTGCCAGCAGCGTAGAAGACTATATCGGCAATGAGCAGTTCTTC
.	TRBV20-1	TRBJ1-6	.	CSAKIGDLGGYNSPLHF	TGCAGTGCGAAAATAGGGGACCTGGGGGGCTATAATTCACCCCTCCACTTT
TRBD2	TRBV4-3	TRBJ2-7	.	CASSQDYERGYYEQYF	TGCGCCAGCAGCCAAGATTACGAGCGGGGTTACTACGAGCAGTACTTC
.	TRBV7-3	TRBJ2-5	.	CASSLMGGSYQETQYF	TGTGCCAGCAGCTTAATGGGCGGGTCGTACCAAGAGACCCAGTACTTC
.	TRBV6-2/TRBV6-3	TRBJ2-7	.	CASSSPDLYEQYF	TGTGCCAGCAGTTCCCCGGACCTCTACGAGCAGTACTTC
.	TRBV12-3/TRBV12-4	TRBJ1-5	.	CASKGGDGNQPQHF	TGTGCCAGCAAGGGGGGGGATGGCAATCAGCCCCAGCATTTT
TRBD2	TRBV9	TRBJ2-1	.	CASSVGVAGDNEQFF	TGTGCCAGCAGCGTAGGAGTAGCGGGAGACAATGAGCAGTTCTTC
.	TRBV12-3/TRBV12-4	TRBJ2-7	few	CASSFWDSRNGEQYF	TGTGCCAGCAGTTTCTGGGACTCCCGGAATGGCGAGCAGTACTTC
TRBD1	TRBV4-1	TRBJ2-1	.	CASSLGEQGAVEQFF	TGCGCCAGCAGCCTAGGAGAACAGGGGGCTGTTGAGCAGTTCTTC
TRBD1	TRBV20-1	TRBJ2-5	.	CSARGDRDQKETQYF	TGCAGTGCTAGGGGGGACAGGGATCAGAAAGAGACCCAGTACTTC
TRBD2	TRBV30	TRBJ2-1	.	CAWTSGYTHNEQFF	TGTGCCTGGACTAGCGGATACACCCACAATGAGCAGTTCTTC
.	TRBV12-3/TRBV12-4	TRBJ2-7	few	CASSSYPDREGNEQYF	TGTGCCAGCAGTTCCTATCCCGACAGGGAGGGAAACGAGCAGTACTTC
.	TRBV24-1	TRBJ1-1	few	CATSDTQGSGNTEAFF	TGTGCCACCAGTGATACGCAGGGGAGCGGGAACACTGAAGCTTTCTTT
.	TRBV4-1	TRBJ2-7	few	CASSPTATMSYEQYF	TGCGCCAGCAGCCCCACCGCTACCATGAGCTACGAGCAGTACTTC
TRBD2	TRBV29-1	TRBJ2-1	.	CSVEGLPDRGANEQFF	TGCAGCGTAGAGGGACTACCCGACCGAGGAGCGAATGAGCAGTTCTTC